These 2 T cell receptor beta chains share one sample of origin, sequenced in a study of CD8 T cells in Susac syndrome (dated by TCRdb to the late 2010s). The protocol used for the library was the immunoSEQ multiplex PCR assay. RNA was extracted using the RNeasy kit, and roughly 0.45 to 1 microgram was reverse transcribed with random hexamers. In TCRdb, the public reads were trimmed at Q25 with fastp and aligned with MiXCR, with productive beta chains retained. Duplicate CDR3 protein sequences are folded into a single record with the most common DNA and genes. For this sample the table gives roughly 110,000 distinct CDR3 sequences, of which 94% were detected only once. The ten largest clones take up around 0.41% of the sample. Material: CD8+ T cells from PBMCs. The receptors come from a human donor with Susac syndrome.

The chain joins TRBV7-2 to TRBJ2-5; 9 positions match TRBD1. The CDR3 contains 14 residues. V lost 5 bases, J lost 5 bases, and 6 bases stayed unmatched. Germline lookup yields CDR1 SGHTA and CDR2 FQGNSA. The CDR3 bases are TGTGCCAGCAGCGCTGGACAGGGGAGGGAGACCCAGTACTTC. Translating gives CASSAGQGRETQYF.

This CDR3 is CATRGADGELFF. The DNA of the CDR3 is TGTGCCACCCGGGGGGCCGACGGGGAGCTGTTTTTT. The genes are TRBV6-2 or TRBV6-3 and TRBJ2-2; tentatively, D is TRBD2 (7 bases). The CDR3 is made up of 12 amino acids. The ends were cut back, 10 bases at V and 7 bases at J, with 13 bases in the middle. Germline V gene lookup returns CDR1 MNHEY and CDR2 SVGEGT.